Detailed here is one T cell receptor beta chain. Antigen specificity is unknown. The read falls 3 residues short of the CDR3 end, and the missing part is taken from the germline J gene. The sample belongs to a study of T cell clonality in common variable immunodeficiency. CVID meant reduced serum IgG, IgA and/or IgM plus specific antibody deficiency. All CVID subjects were on immunoglobulin replacement for at least one year. The CDR3 length is 16 residues. V was trimmed by 3 bases and J by 2 bases, leaving 16 bases between them. General observations from the study: Fewer deletions and N-nucleotide insertions were reportedly seen in common variable immunodeficiency TCR beta sequences.

Profiled with immunoSEQ multiplex PCR; TCRdb holds only in-frame clones, not every one. The repertoire has about 34,000 clones, none seen only once; the ten largest take around 6.7%. The rearrangement uses TRBV23-1 and TRBJ1-2; D gene ambiguous. TRBV23-1 is marked as an open reading frame, function uncertain. Sequenced sample: peripheral blood mononuclear cells. The receptor was isolated from a human donor with common variable immunodeficiency. Incomplete CDR3 DNA: TGCGCCAGCAGTCAGAGCGGTAAGGAGTCCAACTATGGC. Its protein product is CASSQSGKESNYG. In full, the CDR3 is CASSQSGKESNYGYTF.